This is a list of T cell receptor beta chains from one sample in a study of CD8 T cells in Susac syndrome. TCRdb reprocessed the immunoSEQ multiplex PCR reads with MiXCR, giving one entry per CDR3 protein. The sample consists of about 200,000 distinct CDR3 sequences, roughly 92% of them appearing once. The sequencing sample was made of CD8+ T cells from PBMCs. All receptors come from a human donor with multiple sclerosis. The CDR3 runs from the conserved cysteine through the conserved F or W. D genes are given only for firm matches. The size of a clone is reported for some rows only, either as once, few or many, or as a class for expanded clones.

CDR3nt: TGTGCCAGCAGCCCCGGGACTAGCGGGAGGGCCGACGAGCAGTACTTC
CDR3aa: CASSPGTSGRADEQYF
d_gene: TRBD2
abundance: NA
v_gene: TRBV7-9
j_gene: TRBJ2-7

CDR3nt: TGTGCCAGCAGCCCGACAGGGGATGAAAAACTGTTTTTT
CDR3aa: CASSPTGDEKLFF
d_gene: TRBD1
abundance: NA
v_gene: TRBV7-9
j_gene: TRBJ1-4

CDR3nt: TGTGCCTGGACCCCCCTAGCGGGCCTCTACAATGAGCAGTTCTTC
CDR3aa: CAWTPLAGLYNEQFF
d_gene: TRBD2
abundance: NA
v_gene: TRBV30
j_gene: TRBJ2-1

CDR3nt: TGTGCCAGCTCACTCCGGGACAGACCCTACGAGCAGTACTTC
CDR3aa: CASSLRDRPYEQYF
d_gene: TRBD1
abundance: NA
v_gene: TRBV18
j_gene: TRBJ2-7

CDR3nt: TGTGCCAGCAGCTTACCCAAAGGCCCCATATATTTT
CDR3aa: CASSLPKGPIYF
d_gene: NA
abundance: NA
v_gene: TRBV7-9
j_gene: TRBJ1-3

CDR3nt: TGTGCCTGGAGTGTAAGGGCAGGGGAGGCCACTGAAGCTTTCTTT
CDR3aa: CAWSVRAGEATEAFF
d_gene: NA
abundance: NA
v_gene: TRBV30
j_gene: TRBJ1-1

CDR3nt: TGTGCCACCAGGGCCGGGACAAGCAACGAGCAGTACTTC
CDR3aa: CATRAGTSNEQYF
d_gene: NA
abundance: NA
v_gene: TRBV15
j_gene: TRBJ2-7

CDR3nt: TGTGCCAGCAGTTCCGACAGAGGGGGCAATGAGCAGTTCTTC
CDR3aa: CASSSDRGGNEQFF
d_gene: NA
abundance: NA
v_gene: TRBV27
j_gene: TRBJ2-1

CDR3nt: TGTGCCAGCAGTTCCTGGGACAGGAATCAGCCCCAGCATTTT
CDR3aa: CASSSWDRNQPQHF
d_gene: TRBD1
abundance: NA
v_gene: TRBV12-3/TRBV12-4
j_gene: TRBJ1-5

CDR3nt: TGTGCCAGCAGTTACTCGGGGGGTGGCTACACCTTC
CDR3aa: CASSYSGGGYTF
d_gene: NA
abundance: NA
v_gene: TRBV6-6
j_gene: TRBJ1-2

CDR3nt: TGCGCCAGCAGTCAAACCTCCGGGAGTACTTGGGAGACCCAGTACTTC
CDR3aa: CASSQTSGSTWETQYF
d_gene: NA
abundance: NA
v_gene: TRBV23-1
j_gene: TRBJ2-5

CDR3nt: TGTGCCCCCACGGGGGGACTAGCCTTCACCGGGGAGCTGTTTTTT
CDR3aa: CAPTGGLAFTGELFF
d_gene: TRBD2
abundance: NA
v_gene: TRBV30
j_gene: TRBJ2-2

CDR3nt: TGTGCCAGCAGCGCCCGACTAGTAAGCGAGCAGTACTTC
CDR3aa: CASSARLVSEQYF
d_gene: NA
abundance: NA
v_gene: TRBV9
j_gene: TRBJ2-7

CDR3nt: TGCGCCAGCAGCCTCCAGGACAGTGATAACTATGGCTACACCTTC
CDR3aa: CASSLQDSDNYGYTF
d_gene: NA
abundance: NA
v_gene: TRBV4-1
j_gene: TRBJ1-2

CDR3nt: TGTGCCATCAGTGAGCCGGGACTAGCGGGGTACGAGCAGTACTTC
CDR3aa: CAISEPGLAGYEQYF
d_gene: TRBD2
abundance: NA
v_gene: TRBV10-3
j_gene: TRBJ2-7

CDR3nt: TGCAGTGCTAGTAGTGGGACTACCACCTACGAGCAGTACTTC
CDR3aa: CSASSGTTTYEQYF
d_gene: TRBD2
abundance: NA
v_gene: TRBV20-1
j_gene: TRBJ2-7

CDR3nt: TGTGCCAGCAGCTTTACCGGACTAGGAACATCAACGAGATCCTACGAGCAGTACTTC
CDR3aa: CASSFTGLGTSTRSYEQYF
d_gene: TRBD2
abundance: NA
v_gene: TRBV11-2
j_gene: TRBJ2-7

CDR3nt: TGCAGTGCTAGGAGCGGGGAAGGAAACACCGGGGAGCTGTTTTTT
CDR3aa: CSARSGEGNTGELFF
d_gene: TRBD2
abundance: NA
v_gene: TRBV20-1
j_gene: TRBJ2-2

CDR3nt: TGTGCCAGCAGCGAGGGGAGTGGAGGTGCTGGAAACACCATATATTTT
CDR3aa: CASSEGSGGAGNTIYF
d_gene: NA
abundance: NA
v_gene: TRBV9
j_gene: TRBJ1-3

CDR3nt: TGTGCCAGCAGCCCCCCCCGTTGGGACACTGAAGCTTTCTTT
CDR3aa: CASSPPRWDTEAFF
d_gene: NA
abundance: NA
v_gene: TRBV7-9
j_gene: TRBJ1-1

CDR3nt: TGTGCCAGCAGTATAGGGTGGGGTCAGGAAAAACTGTTTTTT
CDR3aa: CASSIGWGQEKLFF
d_gene: NA
abundance: NA
v_gene: TRBV27
j_gene: TRBJ1-4

CDR3nt: TGTGCCAGCAGTACTCCAGGGGGAAAGGTCTACGAGCAGTACTTC
CDR3aa: CASSTPGGKVYEQYF
d_gene: TRBD1
abundance: NA
v_gene: TRBV27
j_gene: TRBJ2-7

CDR3nt: TGTGCCAGCAGTTCCGGGACAGATTCCTACGAGCAGTACTTC
CDR3aa: CASSSGTDSYEQYF
d_gene: TRBD1
abundance: NA
v_gene: TRBV12-3/TRBV12-4
j_gene: TRBJ2-7

CDR3nt: TGCAGTGCTGCGAACCCGGACGGGGCCTACAATGAGCAGTTCTTC
CDR3aa: CSAANPDGAYNEQFF
d_gene: NA
abundance: NA
v_gene: TRBV20-1
j_gene: TRBJ2-1

CDR3nt: TGTGCCACCAGTCAAGGACGGTTCAATGGCTACACCTTC
CDR3aa: CATSQGRFNGYTF
d_gene: NA
abundance: NA
v_gene: TRBV24-1
j_gene: TRBJ1-2

CDR3nt: TGTGCCAGCAGCTCAGGACCTTATACTGGCAATCAGCCCCAGCATTTT
CDR3aa: CASSSGPYTGNQPQHF
d_gene: NA
abundance: NA
v_gene: TRBV7-2
j_gene: TRBJ1-5

CDR3nt: TGTGCCACCAGCAGATACAGGGGGCCACCTAACAACAATGAGCAGTTCTTC
CDR3aa: CATSRYRGPPNNNEQFF
d_gene: TRBD1
abundance: NA
v_gene: TRBV15
j_gene: TRBJ2-1

CDR3nt: TGTGCCAGCACCCTACAGGGGTCTGGGGCCAACGTCCTGACTTTC
CDR3aa: CASTLQGSGANVLTF
d_gene: TRBD1
abundance: NA
v_gene: TRBV12-3/TRBV12-4
j_gene: TRBJ2-6

CDR3nt: TGCAGCGCCGGGACCTTTTCCGGGGAGCTGTTTTTT
CDR3aa: CSAGTFSGELFF
d_gene: NA
abundance: NA
v_gene: TRBV29-1
j_gene: TRBJ2-2

CDR3nt: TGTGCCAGCAGCGACACCCTCACAGATACGCAGTATTTT
CDR3aa: CASSDTLTDTQYF
d_gene: NA
abundance: NA
v_gene: TRBV27
j_gene: TRBJ2-3

CDR3nt: TGTGCCAGCAGCTTCGTGGGGGGGCCGTACGAGCAGTACTTC
CDR3aa: CASSFVGGPYEQYF
d_gene: NA
abundance: NA
v_gene: TRBV5-4
j_gene: TRBJ2-7

CDR3nt: TGCAGCGTTGAGTTGGGGTCGGCGGGGAACTCCTACGAGCAGTACTTC
CDR3aa: CSVELGSAGNSYEQYF
d_gene: NA
abundance: NA
v_gene: TRBV29-1
j_gene: TRBJ2-7

CDR3nt: TGTGCCAGCAGCCAAGGAGCGGGGGCGGAGACCCAGTACTTC
CDR3aa: CASSQGAGAETQYF
d_gene: TRBD2
abundance: NA
v_gene: TRBV3-1
j_gene: TRBJ2-5

CDR3nt: TGTGCCAGCAGCTTGACCGAGTCCGTCTACGAGCAGTACTTC
CDR3aa: CASSLTESVYEQYF
d_gene: NA
abundance: NA
v_gene: TRBV5-6
j_gene: TRBJ2-7

CDR3nt: TGTGCCACCAGCAGAGATGACCAAAGCACAGATACGCAGTATTTT
CDR3aa: CATSRDDQSTDTQYF
d_gene: NA
abundance: NA
v_gene: TRBV15
j_gene: TRBJ2-3

CDR3nt: TGCGCCAGCAGCCAAGAGACTAGCGGGAGGTTTGCAGATACGCAGTATTTT
CDR3aa: CASSQETSGRFADTQYF
d_gene: TRBD2
abundance: NA
v_gene: TRBV4-1
j_gene: TRBJ2-3

CDR3nt: TGTGCCAGCAGCCGGGACAGCTCCGCCGATGAGCAGTTCTTC
CDR3aa: CASSRDSSADEQFF
d_gene: TRBD1
abundance: once
v_gene: TRBV7-9
j_gene: TRBJ2-1

CDR3nt: TGTGCCAGCAGTTACTCCTGGGACCCGCAAGGGCACTACGAGCAGTACTTC
CDR3aa: CASSYSWDPQGHYEQYF
d_gene: NA
abundance: NA
v_gene: TRBV6-2/TRBV6-3
j_gene: TRBJ2-7

CDR3nt: TGTGCCTGGAGTCCAGGGGACTACGAGCAGTACTTC
CDR3aa: CAWSPGDYEQYF
d_gene: NA
abundance: NA
v_gene: TRBV30
j_gene: TRBJ2-7

CDR3nt: TGCGCCAGCAGCCAAGGCTTCGTCGGAGGAGCCGAAGCTTTCTTT
CDR3aa: CASSQGFVGGAEAFF
d_gene: NA
abundance: NA
v_gene: TRBV4-3
j_gene: TRBJ1-1

CDR3nt: TGCGCCAGCAGCCAAGATTGGGAACTAGACTCCTACAATGAGCAGTTCTTC
CDR3aa: CASSQDWELDSYNEQFF
d_gene: NA
abundance: NA
v_gene: TRBV4-1
j_gene: TRBJ2-1